This passage covers 17 T cell receptor beta chains from one sample sequenced in a study of cytomegalovirus exposure and HLA in healthy donors. Data came from immunoSEQ multiplex PCR; TCRdb stores just in-frame clones and leaves some out. Here the sample spans 100,000 to 150,000 clones, roughly 90% being singletons. The sample was PBMCs. The receptor source for this set is a man aged 25 to 45 in good health and CMV-seronegative.

V and J are TRBV6-1 and TRBJ1-1; unclear D gene. This CDR3 spans 14 amino acids. Germline CDR1 and CDR2: MNHNS and SASEGT. Trimming removed 9 bases at V and 0 bases at J, with 14 bases between. The CDR3 coding sequence is TGTGCCAGTTCCACGCGGAGGATGAACACTGAAGCTTTCTTT. It translates to CASSTRRMNTEAFF.

The chain has TRBV9 and TRBJ2-7, with D tentatively TRBD2 (7 bases). This CDR3 contains 15 residues. Deletions cut 3 bases from V and 3 bases from J, with 16 bases between. Germline CDR1 SGDLS, CDR2 YYNGEE. As DNA, the CDR3 is TGTGCCAGCAGCGCCCGGGGAGGGGGATTCTACGAGCAGTACTTC. As protein: CASSARGGGFYEQYF.

This chain links TRBV27 with TRBJ2-3; TRBD1 aligns across 7 bases. Germline CDR1 and CDR2: MNHEY and SMNVEV (reference sequence). V lost 6 bases, J lost 2 bases, and 5 bases stayed unmatched. The CDR3 runs 14 residues. DNA of the CDR3: TGTGCCAGCAGCGGACAGGACTTCACAGATACGCAGTATTTT. Translation: CASSGQDFTDTQYF.

The chain links TRBV4-1 to TRBJ1-3; the D gene is possibly TRBD1 (5 bases). The CDR3 is 16 residues long. The ends were cut back, 0 bases at V and 3 bases at J, with 12 bases in the middle. Germline V lookup: CDR1 MGHRA, CDR2 YSYEKL. DNA for the CDR3: TGCGCCAGCAGCCAAGACCAGGGAGGATTTGGAAACACCATATATTTT. Translated: CASSQDQGGFGNTIYF.

This clone has a handful of counts. This chain uses TRBV7-9 with TRBJ1-2, with D unresolved. CDR1 is SEHNR and CDR2 is FQNEAQ in the germline V gene (reference sequence). Between the trimmed V and J ends, which lost 7 bases and 8 bases, there was a span of 14 bases. The CDR3 is 12 residues long. The DNA for the CDR3 is TGTGCCAGCAACTACCTTCGAGAAGGCTACACCTTC. This sequence encodes CASNYLREGYTF.

This clone came up once. CDR3 in amino acids: CASSQQTGTGVGLGGLFF. CDR3 sequence (DNA): TGTGCCAGCAGCCAGCAAACCGGGACAGGGGTTGGGTTGGGGGGACTGTTTTTT. V gene TRBV4-2 combines with J gene TRBJ1-4; TRBD1 aligns across 10 bases. CDR1 and CDR2 (germline): LGHNA, YNFKEQ. Germline trimming cut 3 bases from V and 13 bases from J; bases unmatched to any gene: 20. This CDR3 has 18 amino acids.

The chain combines TRBV18 with TRBJ1-5; 9 nucleotides match TRBD1. V gave up 3 bases and J gave up 0 bases; unmatched junction bases: 6. This CDR3 is built from 17 residues. Germline V gene lookup returns CDR1 KGHSH and CDR2 LQKENI. In DNA form, the CDR3 reads TGTGCCAGCTCACCGGGACAGGGTGGCTATAGCAATCAGCCCCAGCATTTT. This gives the protein CASSPGQGGYSNQPQHF.

This clone occurred once. This rearrangement joins TRBV7-9 to TRBJ1-2, with a possible D match to TRBD1 (6 bases). This CDR3 contains 16 residues. V lost 5 bases, J lost 2 bases, and 18 bases lay in between. Germline loops: CDR1 SEHNR, CDR2 FQNEAQ (reference sequence). The CDR3 spells CASSPPEETGNYGYTF. The CDR3 DNA sequence: TGTGCCAGCAGCCCACCAGAGGAGACAGGCAACTATGGCTACACCTTC.

As concerns this clone: A much larger clonotype is one base distant, so this may be a read error. This chain joins TRBV27 and TRBJ2-2, with 10 nucleotides matching TRBD1. Trimming took 4 bases from V and 4 from J; bases not matched to a gene: 3. The germline V gene encodes CDR1 MNHEY and CDR2 SMNVEV (reference sequence). The CDR3 spans 15 residues. The CDR3 reads CASSSGTGVTGELFF. The DNA of the CDR3 is TGTGCCAGCAGTTCCGGGACAGGGGTCACCGGGGAGCTGTTTTTT.

The chain couples TRBV7-8 to TRBJ2-7; D remains unclear. Trimming left V 1 base short and J 0 bases short, with 16 bases between. Germline CDR1 SGHVS, CDR2 FQNEAQ. This CDR3 is 17 amino acids long. Here the CDR3 reads CASSLVGREASSYEQYF. DNA of the CDR3: TGTGCCAGCAGCTTAGTCGGCAGAGAAGCGTCCTCCTACGAGCAGTACTTC.

The genes are TRBV10-3 and TRBJ2-7; a possible D gene is TRBD2 (5 bases). V lost 2 bases and J 1 base, leaving 12 bases between the germline ends. CDR1 ENHRY and CDR2 SYGVKD come from the germline V gene. The CDR3 consists of 15 residues. The CDR3 region is CAISEHGEVSYEQYF. As DNA, the CDR3 is TGTGCCATCAGTGAGCACGGGGAAGTATCCTACGAGCAGTACTTC.

V usage is TRBV6-6 and J usage is TRBJ1-5, with 7 positions matching TRBD1. The CDR3 has 15 amino acids. The V segment lost 4 bases and the J segment 4 bases; nucleotides outside the gene matches: 7. Germline CDR1 MNHNY, CDR2 SVGAGI (reference sequence). The CDR3 is CASSSTGVGNQPQHF. The CDR3 region has the DNA TGTGCCAGCAGTTCAACAGGGGTAGGGAATCAGCCCCAGCATTTT.

The chain employs TRBV18 and TRBJ1-1; 8 positions agree with TRBD1. Germline trimming cut 3 bases from V and 3 bases from J; bases unmatched to any gene: 6. This CDR3 has 15 residues. Germline assignment: CDR1 KGHSH and CDR2 LQKENI. In DNA form, the CDR3 reads TGTGCCAGCTCACCCCGGACAGGGAGGGACACTGAAGCTTTCTTT. Translated, it gives CASSPRTGRDTEAFF.

This chain connects TRBV4-1 to TRBJ2-6; 8 nucleotides line up with TRBD1. The trim removed 6 bases at V and 2 bases at J, leaving 9 bases unmatched. Per germline, CDR1 MGHRA and CDR2 YSYEKL. The CDR3 has 17 residues. The CDR3 is CASSIGQGRTGANVLTF. The CDR3, as DNA: TGCGCCAGCAGTATCGGACAGGGTCGGACTGGGGCCAACGTCCTGACTTTC.

This chain joins TRBV11-2 and TRBJ2-3; 9 bases fit TRBD1. V lost 1 base to trimming and J lost 6 bases; unmatched junction nucleotides: 5. Germline V lookup: CDR1 SGHAT, CDR2 FQNNGV. This CDR3 has 15 residues. The CDR3 DNA reads as TGTGCCAGCAGCTTAGGTGTGACAGGGGGGGATACGCAGTATTTT. It is translated as CASSLGVTGGDTQYF.

The rearrangement links TRBV5-4 to TRBJ1-1; D not resolved. CDR1 is SGHNT, CDR2 YYREEE, per germline (reference sequence). This CDR3 has 13 residues. V was clipped by 2 bases and J by 6 bases, with 11 bases between them. Written as DNA, the CDR3 is TGTGCCAGCAGCTTTACATCCGAATCTGAAGCTTTCTTT. The encoded protein is CASSFTSESEAFF.

V is TRBV10-3 and J is TRBJ1-2; D perhaps matches TRBD1 (5 bases). The germline V gene has CDR1 ENHRY and CDR2 SYGVKD. The CDR3 contains 15 residues. V shed 3 bases and J shed 3 bases, with 14 bases lying between them. CDR3 in amino acids: CAISEGAGWDYGYTF. Written as DNA, the CDR3 is TGTGCCATCAGTGAAGGGGCAGGGTGGGACTATGGCTACACCTTC.